The entry below gives a single T cell receptor beta chain sequence along with its context. Trimming at V came to 0 bases and at J to 7 bases, leaving 2 bases not matched to a gene. Germline V gene lookup returns CDR1 WSHSY and CDR2 SAAADI. This CDR3 is built from 14 residues. Survey-level resolution applied to immunoSEQ assay v3.0. Only in-frame clones appear in the TCRdb table, and some are missing; sequencing was by immunoSEQ multiplex PCR. The sample lists about 35,000 clones; roughly 74% were seen once. This specimen belongs to a study of long-term antiretroviral therapy in people with HIV. This clonotype was sampled from a man aged 45-60 years with HIV. V gene TRBV10-2 combines with J gene TRBJ1-5; 8 nucleotides match TRBD1. The material was unsorted PBMCs, obtained 3 years after starting antiretroviral therapy. CDR3 sequence (DNA): TGCGCCAGCAGTGAGTCGGGACAGGCCCAGCCCCAGCATTTT. Translating it yields CASSESGQAQPQHF.